These 25 T cell receptor beta chains were sequenced from one sample in a study of blood T cell repertoires in COVID-19. The protocol was immunoSEQ multiplex PCR, while the TCRdb copy is restricted to in-frame clones and leaves out a portion. Of 270,000 or so clones listed, roughly 86% are singletons. Input material: peripheral blood. The receptors were gathered from a man aged 40-50 years with active or convalescent COVID-19.

In DNA, the CDR3 is TGTGCCAGCAGCTCCACAGGGGCGGATTCACCCCTCCACTTT. It encodes CASSSTGADSPLHF. The V and J genes are TRBV6-2 or TRBV6-3 and TRBJ1-6; 7 bases line up with TRBD1. Per germline, CDR1 MNHEY and CDR2 SVGEGT. The CDR3 loop spans 14 amino acids. V trimming: 6 bases; J trimming: 8 bases; junction bases outside the gene matches: 7.

This rearrangement joins TRBV2 to TRBJ2-7; the D gene is possibly TRBD1 (6 bases). Germline V gives CDR1 SNHLY, CDR2 FYNNEI. This CDR3 is built from 14 residues. Trimming left V 4 bases short and J 3 bases short, with 13 bases between. CDR3 DNA: TGTGCCAGCAGTGGCCAGGGGAGCGACTACGAGCAGTACTTC. This sequence encodes CASSGQGSDYEQYF.

The V call is TRBV6-6, the J call TRBJ2-1, with D tentatively TRBD2 (5 bases). This CDR3 region has 13 residues. With 7 bases removed from V and 10 bases from J, the gap between germline ends came to 17 bases. Germline assignment: CDR1 MNHNY and CDR2 SVGAGI (reference sequence). CDR3 protein: CASTNGLEGEQFF. The DNA of the CDR3 is TGTGCCAGCACCAACGGACTCGAAGGGGAGCAGTTCTTC.

This clone turned up a few times. The genes are TRBV18 and TRBJ1-1; D is unresolved. This CDR3 comprises 15 residues. V lost 0 bases and J lost 0, with 8 bases in between. Germline assignment: CDR1 KGHSH and CDR2 LQKENI. Written as DNA, the CDR3 is TGTGCCAGCTCACCACCGTCGCGAATGAACACTGAAGCTTTCTTT. Translation: CASSPPSRMNTEAFF.

The CDR3 is CASSLDGSAFYEQYF. The CDR3 nucleotides are TGTGCCAGCAGCCTCGATGGTTCCGCGTTCTACGAGCAGTACTTC. J is TRBJ2-7 and V is TRBV7-2, with no clear D. Trimming took off 5 bases at V and 3 bases at J, with 17 bases between the two ends. The CDR3 runs to 15 residues. From germline, CDR1 is SGHTA and CDR2 FQGNSA.

The chain recombines TRBV9 with TRBJ2-5; D possibly corresponds to TRBD2 (6 bases). This CDR3 is 14 amino acids long. The V end lost 4 bases, the J end lost 1 base, and 11 bases lay between the germline ends. Germline V gene sequence: CDR1 SGDLS, CDR2 YYNGEE. The CDR3 reads CASSPLGGQETQYF. CDR3 nucleotides: TGTGCCAGCAGCCCCCTCGGGGGCCAAGAGACCCAGTACTTC.

This clone has only a few counts. This sequence joins TRBV4-1 and TRBJ1-2; 7 positions agree with TRBD1. The CDR3 covers 14 residues. The V gene end was trimmed by 8 bases and the J gene end by 7 bases; junction bases not matched to a gene: 13. Germline V gene data show CDR1 as MGHRA and CDR2 as YSYEKL. As DNA, the CDR3 is TGCGCCAGCCGAACAGGGGATAGACCACTTGGCTACACCTTC. Translating gives CASRTGDRPLGYTF.

V and J are TRBV13 and TRBJ2-1; 14 bases match TRBD2. The V gene end was trimmed by 3 bases and the J gene end by 4 bases; junction bases not matched to a gene: 11. Germline assignment: CDR1 PRHDT and CDR2 FYEKMQ (reference sequence). The CDR3 is 19 amino acids. The CDR3 sequence: CASSLGLAGEGGVYNEQFF. The CDR3 bases are TGTGCCAGCAGCTTGGGACTAGCGGGAGAGGGGGGTGTATACAATGAGCAGTTCTTC.

The chain recombines TRBV6-2 or TRBV6-3 with TRBJ2-7; no firm D call. The V gene lost 2 bases and the J gene lost 7 bases, with 6 bases spanning the gap. In germline, CDR1 is MNHEY, CDR2 SVGEGT. CDR3 length: 11 residues. Here the CDR3 reads CASSYPKEQYF. The CDR3 coding sequence is TGTGCCAGCAGTTACCCAAAAGAGCAGTACTTC.

This chain's CDR3 is CASRPVTSGANVLTF. In nucleotides, the CDR3 is TGTGCCAGCAGGCCAGTAACCTCTGGGGCCAACGTCCTGACTTTC. The V gene is TRBV2, the J gene TRBJ2-6; D is ambiguous. The germline V gene encodes CDR1 SNHLY and CDR2 FYNNEI. V was clipped by 6 bases and J by 0 bases, with 9 bases between them. This CDR3 contains 15 residues.

The chain carries TRBV9 and TRBJ2-5; the match to TRBD2 covers 13 bases. Looked up from germline, CDR1 is SGDLS and CDR2 is YYNGEE. The CDR3 covers 15 residues. V gave up 0 bases and J gave up 5 bases; unmatched junction bases: 1. The CDR3 DNA sequence: TGTGCCAGCAGCGTAGGGACTAGCGGGGGCGAGACCCAGTACTTC. The encoded protein is CASSVGTSGGETQYF.

This clone has a single count. J is TRBJ2-1 and V is TRBV28, with TRBD1 as a possible D gene (5 bases). This CDR3 has 12 amino acids. Per the germline V gene, CDR1 is MDHEN and CDR2 is SYDVKM. Trimming pared 5 bases from V and 9 bases from J, leaving 11 bases between. CDR3 nucleotides: TGTGCCAGCAGTGCCCCAGGGTTTGAGCAGTTCTTC. Translated, it gives CASSAPGFEQFF.

The rearrangement uses TRBV5-6 and TRBJ2-7; 9 bases map to TRBD1. J lost 1 base, V lost 4 bases, and 9 bases had no gene match. CDR1 is SGHDT and CDR2 is YYEEEE in the germline V gene. CDR3 length equals 16 residues. Here the CDR3 reads CASSLPGQGVSYEQYF. For the CDR3, the DNA is TGTGCCAGCAGCCTACCGGGACAGGGTGTTTCCTACGAGCAGTACTTC.

The chain joins TRBV4-2 to TRBJ1-4; 8 bases line up with TRBD1. The germline V gene has CDR1 LGHNA and CDR2 YNFKEQ. The CDR3 sequence is 15 residues long. Trimming at V came to 4 bases and at J to 4 bases, leaving 5 bases not matched to a gene. Here the CDR3 DNA reads TGTGCCAGCAGCCCCGCAGGGGGCAGTAATGAAAAACTGTTTTTT. Translated: CASSPAGGSNEKLFF.

This chain joins TRBV15 and TRBJ1-4; a possible D gene is TRBD1 (5 bases). CDR1 LNHNV and CDR2 YYDKDF come from the germline V gene (reference sequence). This CDR3 comprises 13 residues. V was pared by 4 bases and J by 8 bases, with 11 bases between. The CDR3 DNA sequence: TGTGCCACCAGCACGGGGGATGGAGAAAAACTGTTTTTT. Its protein product is CATSTGDGEKLFF.

There are many counts of this clone. The V call is TRBV5-1, the J call TRBJ2-3; tentative D call: TRBD1 (5 bases). The CDR3 is 13 amino acids. Germline CDR1 is SGHRS and CDR2 is YFSETQ. V was clipped by 6 bases and J by 3 bases, with 11 bases between them. CDR3 region: CASNRYGTDTQYF. Written as DNA, the CDR3 is TGCGCCAGCAACAGGTATGGTACAGATACGCAGTATTTT.

The rearrangement uses TRBV30 and TRBJ1-4; 8 nucleotides line up with TRBD1. CDR3 size: 15 residues. V gave up 1 base and J gave up 4 bases; unmatched junction bases: 5. Germline CDR1 reads GTSNPN; CDR2 reads SVGIG (reference sequence). CDR3 DNA: TGTGCCTGGAGTGAGGGGGACAGGATTAATGAAAAACTGTTTTTT. Protein sequence: CAWSEGDRINEKLFF.

The V call is TRBV5-1, the J call TRBJ1-6, with 8 bases fitting TRBD1. CDR1 and CDR2 from the germline V gene are SGHRS and YFSETQ. V gave up 4 bases and J gave up 10 bases; unmatched junction bases: 10. CDR3 size: 15 residues. The CDR3: CASSEDRGVRSPLHF. In DNA form, the CDR3 reads TGCGCCAGCAGCGAAGACAGGGGCGTTAGATCACCCCTCCACTTT. Complete variable domain (other parts from reference TRBV5-1 and TRBJ1-6): KAGVTQTPRYLIKTRGQQVTLSCSPISGHRSVSWYQQTPGQGLQFLFEYFSETQRNKGNFPGRFSGRQFSNSRSEMNVSTLELGDSALYLCASSEDRGVRSPLHFGNGTRLTVT.

The chain links TRBV19 to TRBJ2-2; perhaps TRBD1 as D (5 bases). Germline CDR1 is LNHDA and CDR2 is SQIVND (reference sequence). V lost 5 bases, J lost 7 bases, and 8 bases lay in between. The CDR3 runs to 12 residues. The CDR3 DNA reads TGTGCCAGTAGTTCAGGGTTCGGGGAGCTGTTTTTT. This encodes CASSSGFGELFF.

In this sample, this clone turned up once. The chain employs TRBV10-2 and TRBJ2-1, with 13 bases matching TRBD2. V lost 7 bases to trimming and J lost 7 bases; unmatched junction nucleotides: 7. The germline V gene encodes CDR1 WSHSY and CDR2 SAAADI. The CDR3 spans 15 residues. The CDR3 DNA is TGCGCCAGCATTACGGGACTAGCGGGGTTGAATGAGCAGTTCTTC. It translates to CASITGLAGLNEQFF.

This chain uses TRBV5-6 with TRBJ2-1; D call uncertain. This CDR3 spans 13 amino acids. Trimming removed 2 bases from V and 3 bases from J, with 6 bases in between. Germline CDR1 is SGHDT and CDR2 is YYEEEE. The CDR3 bases are TGTGCCAGCAGCTTTAACAGCTACAATGAGCAGTTCTTC. Its protein product is CASSFNSYNEQFF.

The rearrangement links TRBV24-1 to TRBJ2-1; a possible D gene is TRBD1 (6 bases). The CDR3 totals 16 residues. CDR1 is KGHDR and CDR2 is SFDVKD in the germline V gene. Trimming stripped 4 bases from V and 4 bases from J, with 16 bases between. Here the CDR3 DNA reads TGTGCCACCAGTGAGTCCACAGGGCCGGCTTACAATGAGCAGTTCTTC. Its protein product is CATSESTGPAYNEQFF.

The J gene is TRBJ2-3, the V gene TRBV9, with a weak D call TRBD2 (6 bases). Germline assignment: CDR1 SGDLS and CDR2 YYNGEE. Trimming took off 5 bases at V and 2 bases at J, with 9 bases between the two ends. CDR3 length: 13 residues. CDR3 amino acids: CASSPSDTDTQYF. The CDR3 region has the DNA TGTGCCAGCAGTCCTAGCGACACAGATACGCAGTATTTT.

This chain links TRBV2 with TRBJ1-2; D possibly corresponds to TRBD1 (5 bases). The CDR3 covers 13 residues. V shed 10 bases and J shed 3 bases, with 15 bases lying between them. From germline, CDR1 is SNHLY and CDR2 FYNNEI. The CDR3 DNA is TGTGCCACCTCCGCCGACAGTGACTATGGCTACACCTTC. Translating gives CATSADSDYGYTF.

The genes are TRBV29-1 and TRBJ2-3; D gene uncertain. CDR1 is SQVTM, CDR2 ANQGSEA, per germline. V shed 7 bases and J shed 0 bases, with 20 bases lying between them. The CDR3 has 16 residues. CDR3 sequence: CSARLGHSSSTDTQYF. CDR3 DNA sequence: TGCAGCGCCCGGCTCGGCCATAGCTCTAGCACAGATACGCAGTATTTT.